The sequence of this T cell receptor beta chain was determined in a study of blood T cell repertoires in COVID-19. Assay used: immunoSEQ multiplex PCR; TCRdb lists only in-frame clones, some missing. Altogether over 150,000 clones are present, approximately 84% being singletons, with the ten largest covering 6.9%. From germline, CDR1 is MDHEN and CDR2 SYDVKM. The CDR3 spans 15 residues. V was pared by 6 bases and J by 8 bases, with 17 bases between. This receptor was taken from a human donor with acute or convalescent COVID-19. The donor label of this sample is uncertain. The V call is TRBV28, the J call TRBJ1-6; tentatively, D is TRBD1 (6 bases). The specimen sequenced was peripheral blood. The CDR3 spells CASSSPTGQDSPLHF. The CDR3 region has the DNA TGTGCCAGCAGCTCGCCCACAGGGCAAGATTCACCCCTCCACTTT.